Below, 27 T cell receptor beta chains from the same sample are listed, as sequenced in a study of blood T cells in healthy people across ages (dated by TCRdb to the mid-2010s). The library came from 5' RACE. The sequencer listed for this sample is Illumina HiSeq 2500. A second PCR of about 7 to 12 cycles was run with a J-beta primer mix and a sample-barcoded 5' primer. The public reads were quality trimmed at Q25 with fastp and then assembled into clones with MiXCR by TCRdb, keeping productive beta chains. Rows are unified per CDR3 protein, each entry keeping the most common DNA and genes. The sample profile shows hundreds of thousands of distinct CDR3 sequences; under 30% of them were found once. Clones ranked in the top ten supply 15% to 19% of the sample. The sample taken for sequencing was blood. The receptors here all came from a woman of 80 years or more in good health.

This clonotype showed up many times. The chain carries TRBV6-5 and TRBJ2-3, with D possibly matching TRBD1 (6 bases). Germline V CDR1 and CDR2: MNHEY, SVGAGI. CDR3 size: 14 residues. The V and J ends lost 3 bases and 4 bases respectively, with 11 bases between them. The CDR3 spells CASSYRQAADTQYF. CDR3 DNA sequence: TGTGCCAGCAGTTATCGACAGGCTGCAGATACGCAGTATTTT.

V is TRBV12-3 or TRBV12-4 and J is TRBJ2-3; possibly TRBD1 for D (6 bases). V was clipped by 0 bases and J by 4 bases, with 14 bases between them. This CDR3 has 16 amino acids. This CDR3 is CASSLAGTLSADTQYF. The CDR3 DNA is TGTGCCAGCAGTTTAGCGGGGACATTGAGCGCAGATACGCAGTATTTT.

At least ten counts were recorded for this clonotype. The chain is built from TRBV11-1 and TRBJ2-1; possibly TRBD1 or TRBD2 for D (5 bases each). CDR3 size: 15 residues. V lost 4 bases, J lost 6 bases, and 16 bases lay in between. CDR1 is SGHAT, CDR2 FQDESV, per germline (reference sequence). The CDR3 DNA follows: TGTGCCAGCAGCTACCTCGGGGCGCGGGTCAATGAGCAGTTCTTC. Translating gives CASSYLGARVNEQFF.

This clonotype appeared many times. This chain uses TRBV20-1 with TRBJ2-7, with D possibly called TRBD1 or TRBD2 (6 bases each). This CDR3 has 13 amino acids. The V gene lost 6 bases and the J gene lost 4 bases, with 16 bases spanning the gap. Per germline, CDR1 DFQATT and CDR2 SNEGSKA (reference sequence). CDR3 nucleotide sequence: TGCAGTGCAAACAGGGACTCCTCTTACGAGCAGTACTTC. As protein: CSANRDSSYEQYF.

Details on this clonotype: This sequence may be a read error, since a much larger clone differs from it by one base. V and J are TRBV25-1 and TRBJ2-1; TRBD2 aligns across 7 bases. The V gene's germline CDR1 is MGHDK and CDR2 SYGVNS. The junction had 7 bases not matched to a gene; V was cut back by 1 base and J by 13 bases. The CDR3 loop spans 13 amino acids. CDR3 residues: CASSEFGRETQFF. CDR3 coding DNA: TGTGCCAGCAGTGAATTCGGGCGGGAGACCCAGTTCTTC. Full variable domain (remainder filled in from reference TRBV25-1 and TRBJ2-1): EADIYQTPRYLVIGTGKKITLECSQTMGHDKMYWYQQDPGMELHLIHYSYGVNSTEKGDLSSESTVSRIRTEHFPLTLESARPSHTSQYLCASSEFGRETQFFGPGTRLTVL.

This clonotype appeared a few times. V and J are TRBV24-1 and TRBJ1-1; D uncertain. The CDR3 covers 14 residues. Per germline, CDR1 KGHDR and CDR2 SFDVKD. V was cut by 5 bases and J by 5 bases, with 14 bases left in between. The CDR3 sequence: CATSVPVPRTEAFF. The CDR3 nucleotides are TGTGCCACCAGTGTCCCGGTCCCGAGGACTGAAGCTTTCTTT.

For this clonotype: This may arise from a read error, as a much more abundant clone is one base away. The V and J genes are TRBV28 and TRBJ2-3; 12 bases are a match to TRBD2. The germline V gene has CDR1 MDHEN and CDR2 SYDVKM. There are 15 residues in the CDR3. In nucleotides, the CDR3 is TGTGCCAGCAGTGCCACTAGCGGGGGGAGAGATCCGCAGTATTTT. It codes for CASSATSGGRDPQYF.

This clonotype was counted at least ten times. The CDR3 reads CASSLTGDTGYGYTF. CDR3 bases: TGTGCCAGCAGCTTAACGGGGGATACGGGCTATGGCTACACCTTC. The rearrangement joins TRBV7-3 to TRBJ1-2; maybe TRBD1 (5 bases). Trimming shortened V by 0 bases and J by 4 bases, and 12 bases separated the two germline ends. Germline loops: CDR1 SGHTA, CDR2 FQGTGA. The CDR3 runs to 15 residues.

This clonotype was found many times. The chain recombines TRBV21-1 with TRBJ1-6; the table names TRBD1, a call not compared with the DNA. TRBV21-1 constitutes a pseudogene. The CDR3 length is 19 residues. The CDR3 loop reads CASSKGGTGTGNLSSPLHF. CDR3 DNA sequence: TGTGCCAGCAGCAAAGGGGGCACCGGGACAGGGAACCTATCCTCACCCCTCCACTTT.

The CDR3 coding sequence is TGCGCCAGCAGCCATGACAGGGCGTGGGAGCTGTTTTTT. Protein product: CASSHDRAWELFF. The V gene is TRBV5-1, the J gene TRBJ2-2; TRBD1 matches 7 bases. After removal of 4 bases from V and 9 bases from J, the junction contained 6 bases not matched to a gene. The germline CDR1 and CDR2 sequences are SGHRS and YFSETQ. The CDR3 runs 13 residues.

This clonotype has just a few counts. This chain links TRBV5-6 with TRBJ2-2; 9 nucleotides line up with TRBD1. Germline-derived CDR1 and CDR2 are SGHDT and YYEEEE. V was clipped by 2 bases and J by 4 bases; unmatched bases: 6. The CDR3 sequence is 16 residues long. CDR3 sequence (DNA): TGTGCCAGCAGCTTACTACAGGGGGCGTCCACCGGGGAGCTGTTTTTT. Residues: CASSLLQGASTGELFF.

Points on this clonotype: Compared with germline, one end of the junction differs, possibly owing to a read error. The chain carries TRBV12-3 or TRBV12-4 and TRBJ2-3, with TRBD2 as a possible D gene (5 bases). The CDR3 sequence is 15 residues long. The DNA of the CDR3 is TGTGCCAGCAGTTTAAAGAGGGTAGACGCAGATATGCAGTATTTT. Translated, it gives CASSLKRVDADMQYF.

This clonotype was seen many times. The chain couples TRBV7-2 to TRBJ2-6; 10 bases match TRBD1. Germline V CDR1 and CDR2: SGHTA, FQGNSA. V dropped 3 bases and J dropped 0; count of bases not matched to a gene: 8. The CDR3 extends over 19 amino acids. Here the CDR3 DNA reads TGTGCCAGCAGCTTTCACGCGACAGGGGGCTTCTCTGGGGCCAACGTCCTGACTTTC. Protein: CASSFHATGGFSGANVLTF.

A note on this clonotype: With a much larger clone just one base away, this may be a read error. The chain carries TRBV28 and TRBJ2-5; the match to TRBD1 covers 12 bases. V gave up 6 bases and J gave up 6 bases; unmatched junction bases: 11. Per germline, CDR1 MDHEN and CDR2 SYDVKM. This CDR3 contains 16 residues. The CDR3 loop is CASRDPGTGGWQTQYF. CDR3 DNA sequence: TGTGCCAGCAGGGATCCCGGGACAGGGGGCTGGCAGACCCAGTACTTC.

This clonotype was observed a few times. The rearrangement uses TRBV5-1 and TRBJ1-1, with no clear D. CDR1 and CDR2 (germline): SGHRS, YFSETQ. The V and J ends lost 6 bases and 3 bases respectively, with 18 bases between them. The CDR3 length is 15 residues. The DNA of the CDR3 is TGCGCCAGCACTGCTTCGGAAATTAGGGACACTGAAGCTTTCTTT. As protein: CASTASEIRDTEAFF.

The count of this clonotype is one. The chain carries TRBV4-1 and TRBJ2-7, with a possible D match to TRBD2 (5 bases). This CDR3 contains 14 residues. Per germline, CDR1 MGHRA and CDR2 YSYEKL. Trimming removed 2 bases from V and 7 bases from J, with 15 bases in between. The CDR3 protein is CASSQPLSPGEQYF. The DNA of the CDR3 is TGCGCCAGCAGCCAACCCTTGTCCCCGGGGGAGCAGTACTTC.

The chain recombines TRBV5-1 with TRBJ2-7, with 8 bases matching TRBD1. The CDR3 length is 15 residues. The germline V gene has CDR1 SGHRS and CDR2 YFSETQ. Losses at the gene ends were 2 bases for V and 1 base for J; bases not matched to a gene: 5. The CDR3 DNA sequence: TGCGCCAGCAGCTTTCAAGGACAGGGTTCCTACGAGCAGTACTTC. Its protein product is CASSFQGQGSYEQYF.

A remark on this clonotype: A much bigger clone sits one base away, suggesting this may be a read error. The CDR3 region is CASSLVSQAWYEQYF. The DNA for the CDR3 is TGTGCCAGCAGCTTAGTATCTCAGGCGTGGTACGAGCAGTACTTC. The V gene is TRBV11-2, the J gene TRBJ2-7, with unresolved D. The CDR3 has 15 amino acids. The V gene's germline CDR1 is SGHAT and CDR2 FQNNGV. The germline V and J ends were trimmed by 1 base and 4 bases, with 14 bases remaining between them.

The table lists this clonotype with a few counts. The chain links TRBV18 to TRBJ1-5; D is perhaps TRBD1 (5 bases). In germline, CDR1 is KGHSH, CDR2 LQKENI. V lost 3 bases and J 4 bases, leaving 13 bases between the germline ends. The CDR3 contains 15 residues. The CDR3 loop reads CASSPSTEGNQPQHF. The DNA of the CDR3 is TGTGCCAGCTCACCTTCGACAGAAGGGAATCAGCCCCAGCATTTT. Supplemented by reference TRBV18 and TRBJ1-5, the full variable domain reads NAGVMQNPRHLVRRRGQEARLRCSPMKGHSHVYWYRQLPEEGLKFMVYLQKENIIDESGMPKERFSAEFPKEGPSILRIQQVVRGDSAAYFCASSPSTEGNQPQHFGDGTRLSIL.

The V and J genes are TRBV11-3 and TRBJ2-1, with D hard to call. There are 13 residues in the CDR3. V gave up 3 bases and J gave up 8 bases, with 11 bases separating them. Germline V gives CDR1 SGHNT, CDR2 YENEEA. The CDR3 DNA sequence: TGTGCCAGCAGCTTGAGGCTGCTGGATGAGCAGTTCTTC. This sequence encodes CASSLRLLDEQFF.

To note about this clonotype: One base away lies a much larger clone, so this may be a sequencing read error. The V gene is TRBV12-3 or TRBV12-4, the J gene TRBJ2-3, with D tentatively TRBD1 (6 bases). The CDR3 length is 16 residues. CDR3 region: CASILGQGLSTDTQYF. Here the CDR3 DNA reads TGTGCCAGCATTTTAGGTCAGGGGCTGAGCACAGATACGCAGTATTTT.

V usage is TRBV7-9 and J usage is TRBJ1-5; maybe TRBD1 (6 bases). CDR3 length equals 17 residues. Germline CDR1 and CDR2: SEHNR and FQNEAQ (reference sequence). Trimming removed 5 bases from V and 0 bases from J, with 17 bases in between. In DNA, the CDR3 is TGTGCCAGCAGCCAAACACAGGGCGGGTATAGCAATCAGCCCCAGCATTTT. Translated, it gives CASSQTQGGYSNQPQHF.

This clonotype was seen many times. The chain joins TRBV6-6 to TRBJ2-7; TRBD2 aligns across 15 bases. CDR3 length: 15 residues. The junction had 3 bases not matched to a gene; V was cut back by 8 bases and J by 1 base. CDR1 is MNHNY, CDR2 SVGAGI, per germline (reference sequence). The CDR3 reads CASGLAGGLSYEQYF. CDR3 DNA: TGTGCCAGCGGACTAGCGGGGGGGCTTTCCTACGAGCAGTACTTC.

This clonotype was found a few times. Given a much more abundant clone one base away, this may be a read error. V is TRBV12-3 or TRBV12-4 and J is TRBJ1-4, with 8 bases fitting TRBD1. CDR3 length: 13 amino acids. CDR3 in DNA: TGTGCCAGCGGATCGGACAGGGCGGAAAAACGGTTTTTT. It is translated as CASGSDRAEKRFF.

This clonotype was seen only a few times. The chain recombines TRBV27 with TRBJ1-1; D gene unclear. The CDR3 consists of 11 residues. Trimming stripped 6 bases from V and 5 bases from J, with 7 bases between. The germline V gene has CDR1 MNHEY and CDR2 SMNVEV (reference sequence). For the CDR3, the DNA is TGTGCCAGCAGGGACTTAACTGAAGCTTTCTTT. Translation gives CASRDLTEAFF.

This clonotype was recorded only once. This sequence may be a read error, since a much larger clone differs from it by one base. DNA for the CDR3: TGTGCCTGGAAACAACCTGGGGCCAACGTCCTGACTTTC. Translated, it gives CAWKQPGANVLTF. The rearrangement links TRBV30 to TRBJ2-6; D gene uncertain. The ends were cut back, 4 bases at V and 2 bases at J, with 6 bases in the middle. The CDR3 loop spans 13 amino acids. Per germline, CDR1 GTSNPN and CDR2 SVGIG (reference sequence).

This clonotype was found many times. The chain has TRBV18 and TRBJ2-1, with a tentative D call TRBD2 (7 bases). Germline V CDR1 and CDR2: KGHSH, LQKENI. This CDR3 comprises 18 residues. Trimming cost V 1 base and J 5 bases, with 21 bases left between them. The CDR3 loop reads CASSPRSLGGGSHNEQFF. The CDR3 DNA reads TGTGCCAGCTCACCACGATCGCTTGGCGGGGGCTCACACAATGAGCAGTTCTTC.